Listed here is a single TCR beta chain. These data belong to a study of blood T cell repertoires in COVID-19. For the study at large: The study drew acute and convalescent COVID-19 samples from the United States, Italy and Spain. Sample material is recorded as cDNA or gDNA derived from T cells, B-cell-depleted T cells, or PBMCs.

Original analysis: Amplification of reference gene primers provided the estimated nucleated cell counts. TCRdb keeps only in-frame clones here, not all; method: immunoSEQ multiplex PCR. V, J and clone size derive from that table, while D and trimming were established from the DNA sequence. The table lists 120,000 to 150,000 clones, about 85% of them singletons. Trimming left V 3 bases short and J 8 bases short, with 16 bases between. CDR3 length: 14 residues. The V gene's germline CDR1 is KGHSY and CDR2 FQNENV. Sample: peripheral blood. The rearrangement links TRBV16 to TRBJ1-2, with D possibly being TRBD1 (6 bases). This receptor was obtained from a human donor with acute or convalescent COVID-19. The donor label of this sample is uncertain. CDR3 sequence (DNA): TGTGCCAGCAGCCAGGGGGCGGACTTGTTGGGCTACACCTTC. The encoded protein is CASSQGADLLGYTF. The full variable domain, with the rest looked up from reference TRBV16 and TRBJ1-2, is GEEVAQTPKHLVRGEGQKAKLYCAPIKGHSYVFWYQQVLKNEFKFLISFQNENVFDETGMPKERFSAKCLPNSPCSLEIQATKLEDSAVYFCASSQGADLLGYTFGSGTRLTVV.